These T cell receptor beta chains were read from a single sample in a study of neurological immune-mediated disorders. Using its own MiXCR run on the 5' RACE reads, TCRdb lists one record per CDR3 protein. The sample yields about 50,000 distinct CDR3 sequences, roughly 8.8% seen once. Input material: PBMCs. These receptors all come from a woman in her 40s in good health. CDR3s include the opening cysteine and the closing phenylalanine or tryptophan. D genes are given only for firm matches. Only some rows state a clone size, as once, few, many or a class for expanded clones.

13 TRBJ2-7 . TRBV19 . TGTGCCAGTAGTATAGCGACAGCCTACGAGCAGTACTTC CASSIATAYEQYF
12 TRBJ2-7 many TRBV30 . TGTGCCTGGACAGGGACCCCCTACGAGCAGTACTTC CAWTGTPYEQYF
14 TRBJ1-5 many TRBV6-5 TRBD1 TGTGCCAGCACCACGGGACAGGGAAATCAGCCCCAGCATTTT CASTTGQGNQPQHF
15 TRBJ2-7 many TRBV4-3 . TGCGCCAGCAGCCAAGGTCAGGCAGGGTTCTACGAGCAGTACTTC CASSQGQAGFYEQYF
15 TRBJ1-1 few TRBV5-1 . TGCGCCAGCAGCGCGGGGGGGGCTAGGAACACTGAAGCTTTCTTT CASSAGGARNTEAFF
13 TRBJ2-7 many TRBV29-1 . TGCAGCGTTGAACCCGGGGGAAGGGACGAGCAGTACTTC CSVEPGGRDEQYF
13 TRBJ1-1 many TRBV12-3/TRBV12-4 . TGTGCCAGCGAGTTTGGAGGGAACACTGAAGCTTTCTTT CASEFGGNTEAFF
13 TRBJ1-2 many TRBV20-1 . TGCAGTGCTAGAGATGGGACGGCGTATGGCTACACCTTC CSARDGTAYGYTF
16 TRBJ2-7 few TRBV5-1 . TGCGCCAGCAGCTTGGTGTGGTCGGAAAACGGCAACGAGCAGTACTTC CASSLVWSENGNEQYF
16 TRBJ2-7 . TRBV3-1 . TGTGTCAGCAGCCATTTTAGGATTGCCTTTCGGAACGAGCAGTACTTC CVSSHFRIAFRNEQYF
12 TRBJ2-1 many TRBV10-3 . TGTGCCATCAGTGACGCGGTTGGTGAGCAGTTCTTC CAISDAVGEQFF
17 TRBJ2-5 many TRBV4-3 TRBD2 TGCGCCAGCAGCCAAAGGGCTAGCGGGAGGGCCGAAGAGACCCAGTACTTC CASSQRASGRAEETQYF
12 TRBJ2-3 many TRBV7-9 . TGTGCCAGCACCAGGGATAGCGAAACGCAGTATTTT CASTRDSETQYF
14 TRBJ1-6 many TRBV20-1 TRBD1 TGCAGTGCTAGAGAGGACAGGGATAATTCACCCCTCCACTTT CSAREDRDNSPLHF
12 TRBJ2-5 many TRBV4-2 TRBD1 TGTGCCAGCAGCCAGAACAGGGGGCCTTCGTACTTC CASSQNRGPSYF
16 TRBJ1-5 many TRBV7-2 . TGTGCCAGCAGCTTAGTAGGATGGGAGTCAGGTCAGCCCCAGCATTTT CASSLVGWESGQPQHF
14 TRBJ1-2 many TRBV6-2/TRBV6-3 . TGTGCCAGCAGCCCGGGACCCGACCCTTATGGCTACACCTTC CASSPGPDPYGYTF